The entry below describes one TCR beta chain. Unique molecular identifiers were incorporated during preparation of the TCRbeta library. TCRdb reprocessed the PCR reads via MiXCR and lists one record per CDR3 protein. The repertoire holds approximately 430,000 distinct CDR3 sequences, with 15% to 20% as singletons. The sample belongs to a study of T-cell reconstitution after alpha-beta-depleted transplantation in children. This CDR3 is built from 14 residues. Deletions cut 1 base from V and 6 bases from J, with 10 bases between. CDR1 is LGHDT and CDR2 is YNNKEL in the germline V gene (reference sequence).

This chain joins TRBV3-1 and TRBJ2-1; D possibly matches TRBD1 or TRBD2 (6 bases each). This TCR came from a boy less than two years old who had a stem cell transplant for Wiskott-Aldrich syndrome, so the T cells may come from the graft donor. This specimen was PBMCs, mostly from graft donor cells, taken 360 days after TCRalphabeta/CD19-depleted stem cell transplant. This chain's CDR3 is CASSQGRGANEQFF. For the CDR3, the DNA is TGTGCCAGCAGCCAAGGAAGGGGGGCCAATGAGCAGTTCTTC.